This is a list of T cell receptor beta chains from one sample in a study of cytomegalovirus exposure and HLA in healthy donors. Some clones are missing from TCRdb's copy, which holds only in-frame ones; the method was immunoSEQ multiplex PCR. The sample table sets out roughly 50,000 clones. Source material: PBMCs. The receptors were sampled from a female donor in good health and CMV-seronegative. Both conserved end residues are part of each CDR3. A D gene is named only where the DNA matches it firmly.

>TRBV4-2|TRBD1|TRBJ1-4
CASSQGGQGGHEKLFF
TGTGCCAGCAGCCAAGGGGGACAGGGAGGGCATGAAAAACTGTTTTTT
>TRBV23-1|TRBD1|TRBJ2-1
CASSLGQGQDNEQFF
TGCGCCAGCAGTCTGGGACAGGGACAAGACAATGAGCAGTTCTTC
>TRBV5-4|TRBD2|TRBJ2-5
CASSPGLAGGPETQYF
TGTGCCAGCAGCCCCGGACTAGCGGGGGGGCCAGAGACCCAGTACTTC
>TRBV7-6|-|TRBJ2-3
CASSRSTDTQYF
TGTGCCAGCAGCCGGAGCACAGATACGCAGTATTTT
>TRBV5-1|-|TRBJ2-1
CASSHRETSDNEQFF
TGCGCCAGCAGCCATCGGGAGACCTCCGACAATGAGCAGTTCTTC
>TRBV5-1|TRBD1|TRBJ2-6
CASSLRTGTVTGANVLTF
TGCGCCAGCAGCTTGAGGACAGGTACCGTGACGGGGGCCAACGTCCTGACTTTC
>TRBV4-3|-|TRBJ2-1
CASSQDRKSGRLF
TGCGCCAGCAGCCAAGATAGAAAGTCAGGGCGGCTCTTC
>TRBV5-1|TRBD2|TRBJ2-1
CASSLDAAGEEVEQFF
TGCGCCAGCAGCTTGGACGCCGCGGGAGAGGAGGTTGAGCAGTTCTTC
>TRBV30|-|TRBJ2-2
CAWRGTRLANTGELFF
TGTGCCTGGAGAGGGACACGCTTAGCGAACACCGGGGAGCTGTTTTTT
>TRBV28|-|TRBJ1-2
CASSSPGSDYGYTF
TGTGCCAGCAGCTCGCCGGGGTCTGACTATGGCTACACCTTC
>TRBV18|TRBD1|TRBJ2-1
CASSPLPGTGFDNEQFF
TGTGCCAGCTCACCGCTGCCCGGGACAGGGTTCGACAATGAGCAGTTCTTC
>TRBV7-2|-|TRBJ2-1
CASSTTRGSNEQFF
TGTGCCAGCAGCACCACCAGGGGTAGCAATGAGCAGTTCTTC
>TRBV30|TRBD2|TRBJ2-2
CACPTSGEWTGELFF
TGTGCCTGTCCCACTAGCGGGGAATGGACCGGGGAGCTGTTTTTT
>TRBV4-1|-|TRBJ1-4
CASSQDFFARLGEKLFF
TGCGCCAGCAGCCAAGATTTTTTTGCGAGACTTGGTGAAAAACTGTTTTTT
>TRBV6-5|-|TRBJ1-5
CASSSLGPSNWPQHF
TGTGCCAGCAGTTCCTTGGGCCCCTCAAATTGGCCCCAGCATTTT
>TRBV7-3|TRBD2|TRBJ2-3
CASSPTSGGAGDTQYF
TGTGCCAGCAGCCCAACTAGCGGGGGGGCGGGGGATACGCAGTATTTT
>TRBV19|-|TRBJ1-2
CASCPDSTGYGYTF
TGTGCCAGTTGTCCGGACTCTACCGGGTATGGCTACACCTTC